This T cell receptor beta chain was observed in a study of T cell responses to AZD1222 COVID-19 vaccine. The J segment lost 3 bases and the V segment lost 5 bases, leaving 12 bases of the junction unmatched. This CDR3 has 17 amino acids. The germline V gene has CDR1 SGHVS and CDR2 FQNEAQ. Libraries were prepared by immunoSEQ multiplex PCR; TCRdb keeps only in-frame clonotypes and omits some of them. Of approximately 170,000 clones in the sample, around nine tenths were seen once. This clone is a singleton in its sample. Its specificity is unknown. Notes on the study in general: Baseline seropositives among AZD1222 recipients totaled only five to seven.

The specimen was peripheral blood, collected 28 days after the second AZD1222 dose. The rearrangement joins TRBV7-8 to TRBJ2-3; TRBD1 agrees at 9 bases. The receptor was isolated from an adult who received the AZD1222 COVID-19 vaccine. CDR3 sequence (DNA): TGTGCCAGCAGCCAGACCCCCGGGACAGGGCTTACAGATACGCAGTATTTT. Protein: CASSQTPGTGLTDTQYF.